This is a list of T cell receptor beta chains from one sample in a study of blood T cell repertoires in COVID-19. Some clones are missing from TCRdb's copy, which holds only in-frame ones; the method was immunoSEQ multiplex PCR. In the table there are some 200,000 clones, about 84% of which are singletons. Sequenced material: peripheral blood. These receptor sequences come from an elderly woman with COVID-19, enrolled during active disease. CDR3s leave out the opening cysteine and the closing phenylalanine or tryptophan. Each record gives: V gene, CDR3 protein.

>TRBV6-2/TRBV6-3
ASSYGGAGETQY
>TRBV18
ASSPPTQGRTEAF
>TRBV6-5
ASLRAQTGNTIY
>TRBV5-1
ASSPRQGQGQETQY
>TRBV5-1
ASSLGQGMWNYEQY
>TRBV7-8
ASSREWADTQY
>TRBV6-5
ASTGVLNEKLF
>TRBV27
ASSLRRGYEQY
>TRBV24-1
ATSDPDSYGYT
>TRBV5-1
ASSWAGDQPQH
>TRBV19
ASSPTGEINTGELF
>TRBV15
ATSKPDRLGETQY
>TRBV10-3
APGGEQF
>TRBV5-1
ASSPGQGGTDTQY
>TRBV2
ASSEGGRRYTPKAF
>TRBV19
ASSISQGSYNEQF
>TRBV7-9
ASSLFGNEQF
>TRBV5-1
ASSLVGGQETQY
>TRBV7-9
ASSLEGQGAKEQY
>TRBV11-2
ASSPRRVSGYT
>TRBV5-4
ASSLVDSSYEQY
>TRBV18
ASAVAGALLDTQY
>TRBV5-1
ASSPAGTGGAGRNTIY
>TRBV7-8
ASSLMETGVSEAF
>TRBV9
ASSAPLATSYNEQF
>TRBV28
ASSDPGSEQY
>TRBV6-6
ASSQRGGSYEQY
>TRBV27
ASSLRVDQPQH
>TRBV5-1
ASSTGPGSGGYGYT
>TRBV5-1
ASTTYRGETQY
>TRBV3-1/TRBV3-2
ASSQAGDSTEAF
>TRBV6-1
ASSEWGQGNQPQH
>TRBV3-1/TRBV3-2
ASSQVGGNTEAF
>TRBV7-9
ASSSLQGNGNQPQH
>TRBV6-1
ASSEGQSYGYT
>TRBV27
ASSLTGFQPQH
>TRBV2
ASSAGGRAF
>TRBV4-1
ASSQGGNHLSTEAF
>TRBV9
ASSSQPGQGTGYT
>TRBV5-4
ASKKSGTGELF
>TRBV11-2
ASSFLNEQF
>TRBV6-1
ASSEMGSSYNSPLH
>TRBV7-9
ASSLVVAGNTEAF
>TRBV12-5
ASGAWTASSYEQY
>TRBV4-1
ASGLAPTDTQY
>TRBV5-4
AGSMGGDQETQY
>TRBV5-6
ASSLATLGNTEAF
>TRBV7-9
ASSLSVSGNTIY
>TRBV12-3/TRBV12-4
ASSEGEAGELF
>TRBV14
ASSLSPGSGTEAF
>TRBV27
ASSLFGDRAYGYT